This T cell receptor (beta chain) is from a study of post-analysis software for immune sequencing data. Carried by the TCR beta cDNA libraries were unique molecular identifiers. TCRdb itself ran the PCR reads through MiXCR, one entry per CDR3 protein. Counted here are about 820,000 distinct CDR3 sequences, approximately 50% occurring once; the ten biggest clones make up 4.6%. To note about this clonotype: Its antigen is still unknown.

Broader study findings: Five TRBV segments were significantly more frequent in patients than in controls. TRBV5-6, TRBV5-1 and TRBV20-1 were among these segments.

Looked up from germline, CDR1 is SGHRS and CDR2 is YFSETQ. The CDR3 is 14 residues long. This sequence joins TRBV5-1 and TRBJ2-7; D is ambiguous. The J call is doubtful: the DNA matches TRBJ2-5 better. Specimen: blood. The receptor was isolated from a girl aged 5-17 years with multiple sclerosis. DNA of the CDR3: TGCGCCAGCAGCGCCCCGACGGGTTGGCAGACCCAGTACTTC. Translating it yields CASSAPTGWQTQYF.